This TCR beta chain was observed in a study of blood T cell repertoires in COVID-19. The CDR3 covers 13 residues. Trimming took 6 bases from V and 4 from J, leaving 12 bases between them. Germline V lookup: CDR1 MNHEY, CDR2 SVGAGI. This table comes from immunoSEQ multiplex PCR, and its TCRdb copy is limited to in-frame clones, with some not included. The repertoire holds 130,000 to 150,000 clones, with roughly 76% as singletons. Sequenced material: peripheral blood. This chain connects TRBV6-5 to TRBJ1-1, with a tentative D call TRBD1 (6 bases). The source of this sequence is a human donor with acute or convalescent COVID-19. The donor label of this sample is uncertain. The CDR3, as DNA: TGTGCCAGCAGCCAGGGGTCGGGCACTGAAGCTTTCTTT. This encodes CASSQGSGTEAFF.